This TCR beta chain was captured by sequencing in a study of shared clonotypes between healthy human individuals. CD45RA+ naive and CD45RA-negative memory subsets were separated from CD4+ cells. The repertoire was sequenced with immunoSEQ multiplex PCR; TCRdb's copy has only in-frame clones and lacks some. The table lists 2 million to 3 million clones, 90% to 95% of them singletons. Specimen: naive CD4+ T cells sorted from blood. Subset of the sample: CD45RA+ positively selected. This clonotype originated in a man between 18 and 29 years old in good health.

The CDR3 loop is CASSMRGRAGDTQYF. The CDR3 DNA reads as TGTGCCAGTAGTATGCGAGGGAGGGCCGGAGATACGCAGTATTTT. The genes are TRBV19 and TRBJ2-3, with 7 bases fitting TRBD2. V shed 3 bases, J shed 5 bases, and the junction held 8 bases outside the gene matches. Germline assignment: CDR1 LNHDA and CDR2 SQIVND (reference sequence). CDR3 length: 15 residues.